Shown below are 32 T cell receptor beta chains from a single sample sequenced in a study of T cells in Graves' hyperthyroidism and ophthalmopathy. RNA transcripts were the template for amplifying TCR beta CDR3 regions. First-round RT-PCR targeting the TCR CDR3 was performed with the HTBI primer set. TCRdb processed the multiplex PCR reads anew with MiXCR; each CDR3 protein has one entry. The table includes a few hundred thousand distinct CDR3 sequences, more than 45% detected once. The sample consisted of peripheral blood or thyroid tissue (not recorded which). Receptors originate from an adult woman with Graves' disease, either hyperthyroidism or ophthalmopathy (not recorded which).

This clonotype was counted many times. This chain links TRBV6-1 with TRBJ1-1, with D maybe TRBD1 (5 bases). V was clipped by 2 bases and J by 6 bases, with 16 bases between them. Germline V gives CDR1 MNHNS, CDR2 SASEGT. The CDR3 is made up of 15 amino acids. CDR3 sequence reads: CASSESPGLNAEAFF. DNA of the CDR3: TGTGCCAGCAGTGAATCCCCGGGACTGAATGCTGAAGCTTTCTTT.

This clonotype was recorded at least ten times. V gene TRBV5-1 combines with J gene TRBJ1-5; no clear D. The CDR3 has 13 residues. Germline V lookup: CDR1 SGHRS, CDR2 YFSETQ. V dropped 3 bases and J dropped 8 bases, with 12 bases sitting between them. The CDR3 is CASSWEGAEPQHF. The CDR3 DNA is TGCGCCAGCAGCTGGGAAGGTGCGGAGCCCCAGCATTTT.

The chain has TRBV20-1 and TRBJ2-3; tentative D call: TRBD2 (6 bases). V lost 5 bases and J lost 0, with 18 bases in between. This CDR3 has 16 residues. CDR1 and CDR2 (germline): DFQATT, SNEGSKA (reference sequence). The CDR3 sequence is CSAPNVAEGSTDTQYF. The CDR3 DNA sequence: TGCAGTGCTCCTAACGTGGCGGAGGGCAGCACAGATACGCAGTATTTT.

This clonotype was counted a few times. The chain recombines TRBV20-1 with TRBJ2-1; 14 nucleotides align to TRBD2. The V segment lost 3 bases and the J segment 8 bases; nucleotides outside the gene matches: 9. Looked up from germline, CDR1 is DFQATT and CDR2 is SNEGSKA (reference sequence). This CDR3 spans 16 amino acids. CDR3 loop: CSASLGLAGGGDEQFF. The CDR3 nucleotides are TGCAGTGCTAGTCTAGGACTAGCGGGAGGAGGCGATGAGCAGTTCTTC.

This clonotype was counted a few times. The chain employs TRBV7-2 and TRBJ2-5; D call uncertain. The germline V gene has CDR1 SGHTA and CDR2 FQGNSA. CDR3 size: 13 residues. The V end was cut by 3 bases, the J end by 4 bases, with 9 bases between. CDR3 nucleotide sequence: TGTGCCAGCAGCTTCGAGCGTGGAGAGACCCAGTACTTC. It encodes CASSFERGETQYF.

This clonotype was seen at least ten times. The V gene is TRBV7-9, the J gene TRBJ1-2, with 8 bases lining up with TRBD1. Trimming cost V 7 bases and J 5 bases; bases outside gene matches: 12. The CDR3 sequence is 15 residues long. The germline V gene encodes CDR1 SEHNR and CDR2 FQNEAQ (reference sequence). CDR3 in DNA: TGTGCCAGCACCTCCCCAACAGGGGGTTGGTATGGCTACACCTTC. Protein product: CASTSPTGGWYGYTF.

In regard to this clonotype: A junction end diverges from the germline sequence, so it may reflect a read error. This rearrangement joins TRBV24-1 to TRBJ1-4, with TRBD1 as a possible D gene (6 bases). Looked up from germline, CDR1 is KGHDR and CDR2 is SFDVKD. The CDR3 spans 22 residues. The CDR3 coding sequence is TGTGCCGCCAGTGATTTTGGCAGGGGCCTTTTAAAAGTCTATGCAACTAATGGAAAACTGTTTTTT. Translated, it gives CAASDFGRGLLKVYATNGKLFF.

The V and J genes are TRBV10-1 and TRBJ2-3; 14 nucleotides line up with TRBD2. The CDR3 loop spans 16 amino acids. With 3 bases clipped from V and 11 bases from J, the junction kept 10 bases outside the gene matches. CDR1 and CDR2 from the germline V gene are WNHNN and SYGVQD (reference sequence). The CDR3 nucleotides are TGCGCCAGCAGTGACCTCTCGATGACTAGCGGGGGGGGGCAGTATTTT. Translating gives CASSDLSMTSGGGQYF.

This clonotype has a handful of counts. The chain combines TRBV5-1 with TRBJ2-2; possibly TRBD1 for D (6 bases). Germline V gene lookup returns CDR1 SGHRS and CDR2 YFSETQ. V shed 2 bases and J shed 8 bases, with 7 bases lying between them. This CDR3 region has 12 residues. The CDR3 nucleotides read TGCGCCAGCAGCTTCGGACAGGGGGAGCTGTTTTTT. It yields the protein CASSFGQGELFF. The full variable domain, in which reference TRBV5-1 and TRBJ2-2 provide the parts outside the CDR3, is KAGVTQTPRYLIKTRGQQVTLSCSPISGHRSVSWYQQTPGQGLQFLFEYFSETQRNKGNFPGRFSGRQFSNSRSEMNVSTLELGDSALYLCASSFGQGELFFGEGSRLTVL.

This clonotype was counted ten times or more. The chain carries TRBV20-1 and TRBJ2-7; tentatively, D is TRBD2 (5 bases). The CDR3 consists of 12 residues. V shed 3 bases and J shed 4 bases, with 10 bases lying between them. Germline V gene sequence: CDR1 DFQATT, CDR2 SNEGSKA (reference sequence). The CDR3 here is CSASGIIYEQYF. The CDR3 DNA reads TGCAGTGCTAGCGGGATTATATACGAGCAGTACTTC.

The chain uses TRBV5-6 and TRBJ2-3, with D maybe TRBD2 (5 bases). The CDR3 is made up of 15 amino acids. Between the trimmed V and J ends, which lost 0 bases and 6 bases, there was a span of 14 bases. Germline V gene sequence: CDR1 SGHDT, CDR2 YYEEEE. This chain's CDR3 is CASSLDPGEADTQYF. The CDR3 DNA sequence: TGTGCCAGCAGCTTGGACCCCGGGGAAGCGGATACGCAGTATTTT.

V usage is TRBV29-1 and J usage is TRBJ2-3; 8 nucleotides agree with TRBD2. Per germline, CDR1 SQVTM and CDR2 ANQGSEA. The V and J ends lost 5 bases and 8 bases, in that order; junction bases with no gene match: 9. The CDR3 extends over 13 amino acids. CDR3 bases: TGCAGCGTTAGCGGGAGAGCCCCGTTTACGCAGTATTTT. Translated, it gives CSVSGRAPFTQYF.

This chain's CDR3 is CASSRTAFF. CDR3 DNA sequence: TGTGCCAGCAGTCGGACAGCTTTCTTT. The chain uses TRBV7-2 and TRBJ1-1; D call uncertain. Germline CDR1 and CDR2: SGHTA and FQGNSA. This CDR3 has 9 amino acids. Trimming removed 6 bases from V and 10 bases from J, with 6 bases in between.

Here the CDR3 reads CSVIEGATGETQYF. DNA of the CDR3: TGCAGCGTTATAGAGGGGGCAACCGGGGAGACCCAGTACTTC. This chain joins TRBV29-1 and TRBJ2-5, with TRBD1 matching over 7 bases. The CDR3 contains 14 residues. The V and J ends lost 5 bases and 5 bases, in that order; junction bases with no gene match: 11. Germline V gene sequence: CDR1 SQVTM, CDR2 ANQGSEA.

This clonotype was counted many times. The J gene is TRBJ2-2, the V gene TRBV7-6; tentative D call: TRBD1 (7 bases). The V gene lost 9 bases and the J gene lost 4 bases, with 12 bases spanning the gap. Germline V gene sequence: CDR1 SGHVS, CDR2 FNYEAQ. CDR3 length: 13 residues. CDR3 DNA sequence: TGTGCCAGTGCGGGACAGCTCACCGGGGAGCTGTTTTTT. The encoded protein is CASAGQLTGELFF. Together with reference TRBV7-6 and TRBJ2-2, the CDR3 gives the full variable domain: GAGVSQSPRYKVTKRGQDVALRCDPISGHVSLYWYRQALGQGPEFLTYFNYEAQQDKSGLPNDRFSAERPEGSISTLTIQRTEQRDSAMYRCASAGQLTGELFFGEGSRLTVL.

The sample holds many counts of this clonotype. J is TRBJ2-5 and V is TRBV5-8, with 11 positions matching TRBD2. From germline, CDR1 is SGHTS and CDR2 YDEGEE. Trimming took 0 bases from V and 5 from J; bases not matched to a gene: 6. The length of the CDR3 is 16 residues. The CDR3 DNA is TGTGCCAGCAGCTTGGAGATAGCGGGAGGGCGGGAGACCCAGTACTTC. Translating it yields CASSLEIAGGRETQYF.

In its sample, this clonotype was seen a few times. The chain combines TRBV29-1 with TRBJ1-2; 9 bases map to TRBD1. V was clipped by 6 bases and J by 6 bases; unmatched bases: 5. Germline V gene lookup returns CDR1 SQVTM and CDR2 ANQGSEA. CDR3 length: 12 amino acids. CDR3 in amino acids: CSVYGTGNGYTF. DNA for the CDR3: TGCAGCGTGTATGGGACAGGGAATGGCTACACCTTC.

This clonotype was recorded many times. This chain uses TRBV5-1 with TRBJ2-5, with a possible D match to TRBD2 (6 bases). There are 14 residues in the CDR3. Trimming removed 1 base from V and 3 bases from J, with 10 bases in between. Per the germline V gene, CDR1 is SGHRS and CDR2 is YFSETQ. The CDR3 spells CASSLSGYKETQYF. The CDR3, as DNA: TGCGCCAGCAGCTTGAGCGGGTATAAAGAGACCCAGTACTTC.

This clonotype was seen many times. The CDR3 here is CATRDRAYEQYF. Here the CDR3 DNA reads TGTGCCACCCGAGACAGGGCGTACGAGCAGTACTTC. The chain uses TRBV15 and TRBJ2-7; 7 bases align to TRBD1. The CDR3 has 12 residues. The V gene's germline CDR1 is LNHNV and CDR2 YYDKDF (reference sequence). V shed 8 bases and J 4 bases; nucleotides not matched to a gene: 5.

The sample holds many counts of this clonotype. The V and J genes are TRBV11-2 and TRBJ2-7, with D perhaps matching TRBD2 (5 bases). The V end was cut by 5 bases, the J end by 4 bases, with 21 bases between. Germline V gives CDR1 SGHAT, CDR2 FQNNGV. The CDR3 runs to 16 residues. The CDR3 DNA follows: TGTGCCAGCAGCCCACCCCCCCCGGGGAGCCCATACGAGCAGTACTTC. Translated, it gives CASSPPPPGSPYEQYF.

This chain joins TRBV20-1 and TRBJ1-1, with unresolved D. This CDR3 comprises 15 residues. Germline CDR1 DFQATT, CDR2 SNEGSKA (reference sequence). Trimming pared 1 base from V and 3 bases from J, leaving 15 bases between. CDR3 bases: TGCAGTGCTAGAGGAGGTCAGAGCAGCCACACTGAAGCTTTCTTT. The encoded protein is CSARGGQSSHTEAFF.

The chain is built from TRBV7-3 and TRBJ2-3; 10 bases are a match to TRBD1. Per the germline V gene, CDR1 is SGHTA and CDR2 is FQGTGA. The CDR3 covers 18 residues. V lost 5 bases to trimming and J lost 5 bases; unmatched junction nucleotides: 16. This chain's CDR3 is CASSRGLGGTGARDTQYF. CDR3 bases: TGTGCCAGCAGCCGTGGCCTTGGAGGGACAGGGGCTCGAGATACGCAGTATTTT. The full variable domain, completed using reference TRBV7-3 and TRBJ2-3, is GAGVSQTPSNKVTEKGKYVELRCDPISGHTALYWYRQSLGQGPEFLIYFQGTGAADDSGLPNDRFFAVRPEGSVSTLKIQRTERGDSAVYLCASSRGLGGTGARDTQYFGPGTRLTVL.

The CDR3 is CATSRRETGTGNEKLFF. The DNA of the CDR3 is TGTGCCACCAGCAGAAGAGAGACAGGGACAGGGAATGAAAAACTGTTTTTT. This chain links TRBV15 with TRBJ1-4; 9 positions agree with TRBD1. Germline assignment: CDR1 LNHNV and CDR2 YYDKDF (reference sequence). This CDR3 is 17 amino acids long. J was trimmed by 5 bases and V by 2 bases; bases with no gene match: 9.

The chain has TRBV12-3 or TRBV12-4 and TRBJ2-7, with 10 bases lining up with TRBD1. CDR3 length equals 15 residues. Germline trimming cut 4 bases from V and 2 bases from J; bases unmatched to any gene: 5. CDR3 residues: CASSWPGQGPYEQYF. DNA of the CDR3: TGTGCCAGCAGTTGGCCGGGACAGGGGCCCTACGAGCAGTACTTC.

The V call is TRBV5-1, the J call TRBJ1-6; TRBD1 matches 7 bases. Germline CDR1 and CDR2: SGHRS and YFSETQ. Trimming took 0 bases from V and 11 from J; bases not matched to a gene: 5. The CDR3 consists of 14 residues. CDR3 sequence reads: CASSLVGQSTPLHF. The CDR3 DNA reads TGCGCCAGCAGCTTGGTGGGACAGTCAACACCCCTCCACTTT.

This clonotype has a count of ten or more. The V and J genes are TRBV7-9 and TRBJ2-5; either TRBD1 or TRBD2 may supply D (5 bases each). Germline-derived CDR1 and CDR2 are SEHNR and FQNEAQ (reference sequence). V was trimmed by 5 bases and J by 3 bases, leaving 22 bases between them. The CDR3 extends over 17 amino acids. The CDR3 is CASSTEGHWGNEETQYF. The CDR3 nucleotides are TGTGCCAGCAGCACCGAAGGACACTGGGGGAATGAAGAGACCCAGTACTTC.

This clonotype was detected only a few times. The gene calls are TRBV29-1 and TRBJ2-7; D gene uncertain. Per the germline V gene, CDR1 is SQVTM and CDR2 is ANQGSEA. CDR3 length: 11 residues. Trimming removed 0 bases at V and 8 bases at J, with 8 bases between. The CDR3 region has the DNA TGCAGCGTTGAAGATCTAGGTCAGCAGTACTTC. This codes for CSVEDLGQQYF.

The table lists this clonotype with many counts. This chain uses TRBV7-9 with TRBJ2-7, with a tentative D call TRBD2 (6 bases). V was clipped by 0 bases and J by 6 bases, with 9 bases between them. This CDR3 has 13 amino acids. Looked up from germline, CDR1 is SEHNR and CDR2 is FQNEAQ (reference sequence). CDR3 DNA: TGTGCCAGCAGCTTAGCGCAAGCGGGCGAGCAGTACTTC. It is translated as CASSLAQAGEQYF. The whole variable domain, remainder taken from reference TRBV7-9 and TRBJ2-7, is DTGVSQNPRHKITKRGQNVTFRCDPISEHNRLYWYRQTLGQGPEFLTYFQNEAQLEKSRLLSDRFSAERPKGSFSTLEIQRTEQGDSAMYLCASSLAQAGEQYFGPGTRLTVT.

This clonotype occurred many times. J is TRBJ1-6 and V is TRBV20-1; D perhaps matches TRBD1 (6 bases). Germline loops: CDR1 DFQATT, CDR2 SNEGSKA (reference sequence). V was clipped by 1 base and J by 4 bases, with 11 bases between them. This CDR3 has 15 amino acids. CDR3 DNA sequence: TGCAGTGCTAGAGCACAGGGATGGTATAATTCACCCCTCCACTTT. Its protein product is CSARAQGWYNSPLHF.

Ten or more counts support this clonotype. V usage is TRBV7-6 and J usage is TRBJ1-4; maybe TRBD1 (5 bases). This CDR3 spans 14 amino acids. Germline CDR1 is SGHVS and CDR2 is FNYEAQ. V was cut by 5 bases and J by 3 bases, with 10 bases left in between. This CDR3 reads CASSPDKANEKLFF. DNA of the CDR3: TGTGCCAGCAGCCCGGACAAGGCTAATGAAAAACTGTTTTTT.

The chain combines TRBV2 with TRBJ1-2; possible D gene TRBD1, 6 bases. CDR3 size: 12 residues. CDR1 and CDR2 from the germline V gene are SNHLY and FYNNEI. Trimming pared 3 bases from V and 8 bases from J, leaving 10 bases between. In DNA, the CDR3 is TGTGCCAGCAGTGATCCAGGGGTGGGCTACACCTTC. Protein sequence: CASSDPGVGYTF. The entire variable domain, with the rest obtained from reference TRBV2 and TRBJ1-2, is as follows: EPEVTQTPSHQVTQMGQEVILRCVPISNHLYFYWYRQILGQKVEFLVSFYNNEISEKSEIFDDQFSVERPDGSNFTLKIRSTKLEDSAMYFCASSDPGVGYTFGSGTRLTVV.

This clonotype was seen only a few times. The V call is TRBV24-1, the J call TRBJ2-3; D is ambiguous. Germline CDR1 reads KGHDR; CDR2 reads SFDVKD. The V end was cut by 6 bases, the J end by 4 bases, with 10 bases between. This CDR3 is 13 amino acids long. The CDR3 spells CATSIGIADTQYF. The CDR3 DNA follows: TGTGCCACCAGTATAGGAATAGCAGATACGCAGTATTTT.